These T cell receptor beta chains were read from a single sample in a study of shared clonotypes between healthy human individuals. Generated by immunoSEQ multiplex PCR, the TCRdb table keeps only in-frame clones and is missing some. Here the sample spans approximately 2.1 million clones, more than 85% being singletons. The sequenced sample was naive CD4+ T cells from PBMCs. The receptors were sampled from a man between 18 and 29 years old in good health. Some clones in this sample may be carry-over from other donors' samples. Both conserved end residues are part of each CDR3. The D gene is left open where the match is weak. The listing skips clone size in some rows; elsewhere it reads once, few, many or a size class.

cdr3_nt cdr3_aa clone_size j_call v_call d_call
TGCGCCAGCAGCCAATTCCAAATAACGGGGCTCATGAACACTGAAGCTTTCTTT CASSQFQITGLMNTEAFF - TRBJ1-1 TRBV4-1 -
TGTGCCAGCAGCAGGACAGGGCCTGGCACAGATACGCAGTATTTT CASSRTGPGTDTQYF - TRBJ2-3 TRBV11-2 TRBD1
TGTGCCAGCAGCTCCCTGGCGGGACGTTCCTACAATGAGCAGTTCTTC CASSSLAGRSYNEQFF - TRBJ2-1 TRBV28 -
TGCGCCAGCAGCTCCGCGGGACAGGGCCAAGAGACCCAGTACTTC CASSSAGQGQETQYF once TRBJ2-5 TRBV5-1 TRBD1
TGTGCCAGCAGCTCCAGGGATTACAGGGAGCCCGGGGAGCTGTTTTTT CASSSRDYREPGELFF - TRBJ2-2 TRBV7-9 -
TGTGCCAGCAGCCCCAGGGGAAGCTCCTACGAGCAGTACTTC CASSPRGSSYEQYF - TRBJ2-7 TRBV7-2 -
TGTGCCAGCTCATGGGACGGGGGACCATTTGAAGCTTTCTTT CASSWDGGPFEAFF - TRBJ1-1 TRBV18 -
TGCGCCAGCAGCCGCGGACAGGGCTACTATGGCTACACCTTC CASSRGQGYYGYTF once TRBJ1-2 TRBV4-3 TRBD1
TGTGCCAGCAGTGCCCGACAGGGACGGTCCTCTGGGGCCAACGTCCTGACTTTC CASSARQGRSSGANVLTF - TRBJ2-6 TRBV27 TRBD1
TGTGCCAGCAGTGAAACCTCTAGCGGGAGGTCGGGTGAGCAGTTCTTC CASSETSSGRSGEQFF - TRBJ2-1 TRBV25-1 TRBD2
TGTGCCAGCAGTCCCCCAGGGGGCAATCAGCCCCAGCATTTT CASSPPGGNQPQHF once TRBJ1-5 TRBV28 -
TGTGCCAGCAGTGAAGCCCAGCCCCAGCATTTT CASSEAQPQHF - TRBJ1-5 TRBV6-1 -
TGTGCCAGCAGTGAAGGGGGCACCTTCTATGGCTACACCTTC CASSEGGTFYGYTF few TRBJ1-2 TRBV6-1 -
TGTGCCAGCAGCTTAACTCTCTACAATGAGCAGTTCTTC CASSLTLYNEQFF - TRBJ2-1 TRBV11-3 -
TGTGCCAGCAACCTACAGGGGGCGGCTGCCTATGGCTACACCTTC CASNLQGAAAYGYTF - TRBJ1-2 TRBV5-8 TRBD1
TGTGCCATCAGTGGAACGGGGTATCAGCCCCAGCATTTT CAISGTGYQPQHF few TRBJ1-5 TRBV10-3 -
TGTGCCATCAGTGAGTCGGGGACCACGGTGGATACGCAGTATTTT CAISESGTTVDTQYF - TRBJ2-3 TRBV10-3 -
TGTGCCAGTAAAACAGGGAAAAAAGCTTTCTTT CASKTGKKAFF - TRBJ1-1 TRBV19 -
TGTGCCAGCAGCTTAGGGGGGCTTAAAGGAAACACCATATATTTT CASSLGGLKGNTIYF - TRBJ1-3 TRBV11-2 -
TGTGCCAGCAGCTTAGCTTGGGCTCGCGAGCAGTACTTC CASSLAWAREQYF - TRBJ2-7 TRBV7-2 -
TGCAGCGTCGAGGTGAACACTGAAGCTTTCTTT CSVEVNTEAFF - TRBJ1-1 TRBV29-1 -
TGTGCCAGTAGTGCAGGGGACGCTAATGAAAAACTGTTTTTT CASSAGDANEKLFF - TRBJ1-4 TRBV19 -
TGTGCCTGGAGTGTCCAGGGCGGTGAAAAACTGTTTTTT CAWSVQGGEKLFF - TRBJ1-4 TRBV30 -
TGTGCCAGCAGTAGCCAGCAGGGGCCCCTATACAATGAGCAGTTCTTC CASSSQQGPLYNEQFF - TRBJ2-1 TRBV2 -
TGTGCCAGCAGTTCTAGTAGGAGCTCCTACGAGCAGTACTTC CASSSSRSSYEQYF once TRBJ2-7 TRBV5-4 -
TGTGCCAGCAGTAACCAGTACGAGCAGTACTTC CASSNQYEQYF - TRBJ2-7 TRBV6-5 -
TGTGCCAGCAGTAAAAGCCAGACAGGGAACACTGAAGCTTTCTTT CASSKSQTGNTEAFF - TRBJ1-1 TRBV2 -